This is a list of T cell receptor beta chains from one sample in a study of vaccination effects on CD4 cells after COVID-19. Assay: immunoSEQ multiplex PCR; the TCRdb copy retains only in-frame clones and omits some. Of approximately 38,000 clones in the sample, around two thirds were seen once. No antigens are known for them. The source material was CD4+ T cells from PBMCs cultured without peptide, sampled after COVID-19 vaccination. These TCRs come from a human donor who received a COVID-19 vaccine. Each CDR3 is given with its conserved first and last residue. A D gene is named only where the DNA matches it firmly. The size field is filled for only some rows; it gives once, few, many or a size class.

>-|TRBV6-1|-|TRBJ2-3
CASSELRPNPRNTQYF
TGTGCCAGCAGTGAGCTTCGACCCAACCCACGAAATACGCAGTATTTT
>-|TRBV28|-|TRBJ2-2
CASSFNSGSTGELFF
TGTGCCAGCAGTTTTAATTCGGGATCCACCGGGGAGCTGTTTTTT
>-|TRBV15|-|TRBJ1-4
CATSRGIGHQNEKLFF
TGTGCCACCAGCAGAGGGATAGGGCACCAGAATGAAAAACTGTTTTTT
>TRBD2|TRBV6-2/TRBV6-3|medium-sized|TRBJ2-7
CASSSGTSGRSFSYEQYF
TGTGCCAGCAGTTCCGGGACTAGCGGGAGGTCCTTCTCCTACGAGCAGTACTTC
>-|TRBV5-6|few|TRBJ1-5
CASSPSGQYYSNQPQHF
TGTGCCAGCAGCCCGTCGGGTCAGTACTATAGCAATCAGCCCCAGCATTTT
>-|TRBV9|once|TRBJ2-2
CASSDLGAGELFF
TGTGCCAGCAGCGACCTTGGGGCCGGGGAGCTGTTTTTT
>-|TRBV3-1/TRBV3-2|-|TRBJ1-4
CASREQGTLNEKLFF
TGTGCCAGCAGGGAGCAGGGAACCCTTAATGAAAAACTGTTTTTT
>TRBD1|TRBV10-3|medium-sized|TRBJ1-1
CAISDAGTGEAFF
TGTGCCATCAGTGACGCGGGGACAGGTGAAGCTTTCTTT
>-|TRBV18|few|TRBJ2-2
CASSPNTGELFF
TGTGCCAGCTCACCCAACACCGGGGAGCTGTTTTTT
>TRBD1|TRBV14|-|TRBJ2-7
CASSQEPPGQAYTSYEQYF
TGTGCCAGCAGCCAAGAGCCCCCGGGACAGGCCTATACCTCCTACGAGCAGTACTTC
>TRBD2|TRBV7-6|few|TRBJ2-2
CASSLVLRAGVNTGELFF
TGTGCCAGCAGCTTGGTCCTGAGAGCGGGGGTGAACACCGGGGAGCTGTTTTTT
>-|TRBV6-5|-|TRBJ1-3
CASSSVQGRGNTIYF
TGTGCCAGCAGTTCCGTGCAGGGGCGGGGAAACACCATATATTTT
>-|TRBV15|-|TRBJ1-2
CATSREERGARGYTF
TGTGCCACCAGCAGAGAGGAGCGGGGGGCGCGGGGCTACACCTTC
>-|TRBV28|-|TRBJ2-7
CASSLGGYSLGRWGESYEQYF
TGTGCCAGCAGTTTAGGAGGGTATTCACTGGGGAGATGGGGGGAATCCTACGAGCAGTACTTC
>-|TRBV9|-|TRBJ2-1
CASSFDWDNEQFF
TGTGCCAGCAGCTTCGACTGGGACAATGAGCAGTTCTTC
>-|TRBV11-3|few|TRBJ2-1
CASSTGLRNEQFF
TGTGCCAGCAGCACCGGGCTCCGGAATGAGCAGTTCTTC
>TRBD1|TRBV10-1|-|TRBJ2-1
CASTPTDRGHYNEQFF
TGCGCCAGCACTCCGACGGACAGGGGCCACTACAATGAGCAGTTCTTC
>-|TRBV7-2|-|TRBJ2-5
CASSLVGAGETQYF
TGTGCCAGCAGCTTAGTGGGGGCGGGGGAGACCCAGTACTTC
>TRBD2|TRBV10-1|once|TRBJ2-3
CASSLQSFGASGYTDTQYF
TGCGCCAGCAGTCTTCAAAGTTTCGGCGCTAGCGGGTACACAGATACGCAGTATTTT
>-|TRBV5-1|once|TRBJ2-7
CASSLELASPYEQYF
TGCGCCAGCAGCTTGGAACTAGCCTCTCCCTACGAGCAGTACTTC
>TRBD2|TRBV4-2|-|TRBJ2-7
CASSPLASGPNYEQYF
TGTGCCAGCAGCCCTCTGGCTAGCGGGCCCAACTACGAGCAGTACTTC
>-|TRBV20-1|-|TRBJ1-2
CSATNYGYTF
TGCAGTGCAACGAACTATGGCTACACCTTC
>-|TRBV18|-|TRBJ1-1
CASSPRQLEAFF
TGTGCCAGCTCACCAAGACAGCTTGAAGCTTTCTTT
>TRBD1|TRBV5-1|-|TRBJ2-4
CASNSGTARNIQYF
TGCGCCAGCAACTCCGGGACAGCGAGAAACATTCAGTACTTC
>-|TRBV24-1|-|TRBJ2-2
CATSEGRLEAGELFF
TGTGCCACCAGTGAAGGGAGACTAGAAGCCGGGGAGCTGTTTTTT
>TRBD2|TRBV19|-|TRBJ2-1
CASSPTSGGRYNEQFF
TGTGCCAGTAGTCCAACTAGCGGGGGGCGGTACAATGAGCAGTTCTTC
>-|TRBV5-1|few|TRBJ2-2
CASSLGSYTGELFF
TGCGCCAGCAGCTTGGGCTCTTACACCGGGGAGCTGTTTTTT
>TRBD2|TRBV5-4|-|TRBJ2-1
CASSLLASGGGYNEQFF
TGTGCCAGCAGCTTGTTGGCTAGCGGGGGGGGATACAATGAGCAGTTCTTC